The 27 T cell receptor beta chains reported below all come from one sample, sequenced in a study of response to subunit inactivated influenza vaccine. Each CDR3 protein is one row after TCRdb ran MiXCR on the RT-PCR reads. Among more than 600,000 distinct CDR3 sequences listed, approximately 17% were seen once. Sequencing used PBMCs from blood, obtained 5 to 6 days after vaccination. Source of these receptors: a man aged 45-65 years who received an inactivated influenza vaccine.

This clonotype was recorded many times. The chain has TRBV7-9 and TRBJ2-7, with 8 bases fitting TRBD1. CDR1 SEHNR and CDR2 FQNEAQ come from the germline V gene (reference sequence). The CDR3 length is 14 residues. V lost 5 bases to trimming and J lost 3 bases; unmatched junction nucleotides: 6. The CDR3 protein is CASSPRTGYYEQYF. The CDR3 DNA reads TGTGCCAGCAGCCCGAGGACAGGGTACTACGAGCAGTACTTC.

CDR3 protein: CASSWAGTGIETQYF. CDR3 DNA sequence: TGTGCCAGCAGTTGGGCCGGGACAGGGATTGAGACCCAGTACTTC. This rearrangement joins TRBV12-3 or TRBV12-4 to TRBJ2-5; 9 nucleotides agree with TRBD1. The length of the CDR3 is 15 residues. V trimming: 4 bases; J trimming: 5 bases; junction bases outside the gene matches: 8.

This clonotype occurred a few times. The V and J genes are TRBV6-2 or TRBV6-3 and TRBJ2-1; TRBD1 is a possible D gene (5 bases). Germline V gene sequence: CDR1 MNHEY, CDR2 SVGEGT. This CDR3 contains 14 residues. The V and J ends lost 7 bases and 8 bases respectively, with 18 bases between them. The CDR3: CASTWWERGDEQFF. In DNA, the CDR3 is TGTGCCAGCACCTGGTGGGAAAGGGGCGATGAGCAGTTCTTC.

This clonotype showed up just a few times. This chain uses TRBV20-1 with TRBJ2-1; 7 positions agree with TRBD2. Trimming took 5 bases from V and 5 from J; bases not matched to a gene: 12. This CDR3 region has 15 residues. Per the germline V gene, CDR1 is DFQATT and CDR2 is SNEGSKA (reference sequence). CDR3 residues: CSAQGHAGRNNEQFF. DNA for the CDR3: TGCAGTGCTCAAGGGCACGCCGGGAGGAACAATGAGCAGTTCTTC.

This clonotype was counted only a few times. The chain couples TRBV20-1 to TRBJ2-1; D uncertain. The V and J ends lost 8 bases and 9 bases respectively, with 20 bases between them. CDR1 is DFQATT and CDR2 is SNEGSKA in the germline V gene (reference sequence). There are 13 residues in the CDR3. The CDR3 reads CSTRHWRIVEQFF. The CDR3 nucleotides are TGCAGTACCCGACACTGGCGGATCGTTGAGCAGTTCTTC.

This clonotype was observed a handful of times. The CDR3: CAVSGTGYYEQYF. The CDR3 coding sequence is TGTGCCGTAAGCGGGACAGGATATTACGAGCAGTACTTC. The chain joins TRBV10-3 to TRBJ2-7; weak D call: TRBD1 (8 bases). The length of the CDR3 is 13 residues. Germline loops: CDR1 ENHRY, CDR2 SYGVKD. The V end was cut by 11 bases, the J end by 4 bases, with 18 bases between.

This clonotype was counted ten times or more. This chain links TRBV5-1 with TRBJ2-5, with a possible D match to TRBD2 (5 bases). The CDR3 sequence is 12 residues long. The V end was cut by 4 bases, the J end by 9 bases, with 13 bases between. Germline V gives CDR1 SGHRS, CDR2 YFSETQ. The CDR3 region has the DNA TGCGCCAGCAGCACCCGACCGGAGGCCCAGTACTTC. Amino acids: CASSTRPEAQYF. Supplemented by reference TRBV5-1 and TRBJ2-5, the full variable domain reads KAGVTQTPRYLIKTRGQQVTLSCSPISGHRSVSWYQQTPGQGLQFLFEYFSETQRNKGNFPGRFSGRQFSNSRSEMNVSTLELGDSALYLCASSTRPEAQYFGPGTRLLVL.

The rearrangement joins TRBV20-1 to TRBJ1-1; no clear D. The CDR3 loop spans 12 amino acids. Germline V CDR1 and CDR2: DFQATT, SNEGSKA (reference sequence). Trimming shortened V by 5 bases and J by 4 bases, and 11 bases separated the two germline ends. CDR3 sequence: CSALPRSTEAFF. In DNA, the CDR3 is TGCAGTGCTTTACCCAGGTCCACTGAAGCTTTCTTT.

This clonotype showed up just a few times. For the CDR3, the DNA is TGTGCCAGCAGCCGCGGGACTAGTCGAGGCACAGATACGCAGTATTTT. Residues: CASSRGTSRGTDTQYF. V is TRBV4-2 and J is TRBJ2-3; 8 nucleotides align to TRBD2. This CDR3 region has 16 residues. The germline V gene encodes CDR1 LGHNA and CDR2 YNFKEQ. The trim removed 4 bases at V and 1 base at J, leaving 7 bases unmatched.

The chain joins TRBV7-2 to TRBJ2-1; TRBD2 agrees at 8 bases. From germline, CDR1 is SGHTA and CDR2 FQGNSA. The junction had 8 bases not matched to a gene; V was cut back by 1 base and J by 3 bases. The CDR3 contains 17 residues. The chain's CDR3 is CASSLGYRGRFYNEQFF. CDR3 DNA sequence: TGTGCCAGCAGCTTAGGGTATCGCGGGAGGTTCTACAATGAGCAGTTCTTC.

This clonotype has more than one count but fewer than ten. This sequence joins TRBV5-6 and TRBJ2-7, with D perhaps matching TRBD1 (6 bases). V gave up 4 bases and J gave up 6 bases, with 20 bases separating them. Germline assignment: CDR1 SGHDT and CDR2 YYEEEE. The CDR3 runs 15 residues. The chain's CDR3 is CASSPGQLRHSEQYF. The CDR3 coding sequence is TGTGCCAGCAGCCCCGGACAGCTTCGGCACTCCGAGCAGTACTTC.

The rearrangement uses TRBV7-9 and TRBJ1-2, with 10 bases that match TRBD1. In germline, CDR1 is SEHNR, CDR2 FQNEAQ (reference sequence). V lost 4 bases and J lost 8; bases outside the gene matches: 13. CDR3 size: 16 residues. CDR3 nucleotide sequence: TGTGCCAGCAGCTCATCAGGGGGACAGGGGAGGTCCGGCTACACCTTC. As protein: CASSSSGGQGRSGYTF.

There are a few counts of this clonotype. The chain carries TRBV3-1 and TRBJ1-3; 7 bases match TRBD1. Per germline, CDR1 LGHDT and CDR2 YNNKEL (reference sequence). CDR3 length: 15 amino acids. V lost 7 bases to trimming and J lost 0 bases; unmatched junction nucleotides: 6. The CDR3 region is CASKQGTASGNTIYF. CDR3 coding DNA: TGTGCCAGCAAACAGGGGACAGCCTCTGGAAACACCATATATTTT. Based on the CDR3 plus reference TRBV3-1 and TRBJ1-3, the full variable domain is DTAVSQTPKYLVTQMGNDKSIKCEQNLGHDTMYWYKQDSKKFLKIMFSYNNKELIINETVPNRFSPKSPDKAHLNLHINSLELGDSAVYFCASKQGTASGNTIYFGEGSWLTVV.

This clonotype has more than one count but fewer than ten. V is TRBV20-1 and J is TRBJ2-1, with 9 bases fitting TRBD2. V was clipped by 7 bases and J by 3 bases; unmatched bases: 4. This CDR3 has 13 amino acids. Germline V CDR1 and CDR2: DFQATT, SNEGSKA (reference sequence). CDR3 in amino acids: CSVAGEFYNEQFF. In DNA form, the CDR3 reads TGCAGTGTAGCGGGAGAGTTCTACAATGAGCAGTTCTTC.

This chain links TRBV5-1 with TRBJ2-7, with D perhaps matching TRBD1 (6 bases). The ends were cut back, 0 bases at V and 1 base at J, with 11 bases in the middle. There are 15 residues in the CDR3. CDR1 SGHRS and CDR2 YFSETQ come from the germline V gene. CDR3 DNA: TGCGCCAGCAGCTTGGAGGGGACACTTTCCTACGAGCAGTACTTC. Protein product: CASSLEGTLSYEQYF.

The table lists this clonotype with a few counts. CDR3 bases: TGTGCCATCAGTGAGCCTAGCGGGAGGGGAAATGAGCAGTTCTTC. As protein: CAISEPSGRGNEQFF. The V call is TRBV10-3, the J call TRBJ2-1, with 12 bases identical to TRBD2. This CDR3 has 15 amino acids. The trim removed 2 bases at V and 7 bases at J, leaving 3 bases unmatched. The germline CDR1 and CDR2 sequences are ENHRY and SYGVKD.

There are a few counts of this clonotype. V and J are TRBV7-6 and TRBJ2-3; a weak D match, TRBD2 (6 bases). Germline CDR1 and CDR2: SGHVS and FNYEAQ. The CDR3 contains 14 residues. Trimming stripped 6 bases from V and 0 bases from J, with 10 bases between. The CDR3 nucleotides are TGTGCCAGCAGACCTCGGGAGAGCACAGATACGCAGTATTTT. Protein: CASRPRESTDTQYF. The full variable domain, completed using reference TRBV7-6 and TRBJ2-3, is GAGVSQSPRYKVTKRGQDVALRCDPISGHVSLYWYRQALGQGPEFLTYFNYEAQQDKSGLPNDRFSAERPEGSISTLTIQRTEQRDSAMYRCASRPRESTDTQYFGPGTRLTVL.

The chain is built from TRBV7-2 and TRBJ2-2, with D unresolved. Germline-derived CDR1 and CDR2 are SGHTA and FQGNSA. V lost 3 bases to trimming and J lost 1 base, with 6 bases between them. The CDR3 is made up of 14 amino acids. CDR3 sequence reads: CASSFVQNTGELFF. CDR3 coding DNA: TGTGCCAGCAGCTTTGTACAGAACACCGGGGAGCTGTTTTTT.

This clonotype was counted only a few times. The chain recombines TRBV5-4 with TRBJ2-1; 13 positions agree with TRBD2. Looked up from germline, CDR1 is SGHNT and CDR2 is YYREEE (reference sequence). The junction had 2 bases not matched to a gene; V was cut back by 0 bases and J by 5 bases. This CDR3 is 16 amino acids long. CDR3 sequence reads: CASSLAGTSGDNEQFF. DNA for the CDR3: TGTGCCAGCAGCTTGGCCGGGACTAGCGGGGACAATGAGCAGTTCTTC.

This clonotype showed up just a few times. The rearrangement uses TRBV6-5 and TRBJ1-6; the D is unclear. The CDR3 is 16 residues long. Germline V CDR1 and CDR2: MNHEY, SVGAGI. V was shortened by 2 bases and J by 0 bases, with 8 bases between the two germline ends. CDR3 DNA sequence: TGTGCCAGCAGTTACGAGTCGAGCTCCTATAATTCACCCCTCCACTTT. It is translated as CASSYESSSYNSPLHF.

The J gene is TRBJ1-4, the V gene TRBV4-1; D gene unclear. This CDR3 contains 15 residues. Trimming cost V 6 bases and J 0 bases, with 11 bases left between them. CDR1 is MGHRA and CDR2 is YSYEKL in the germline V gene. As DNA, the CDR3 is TGCGCCAGCAGTCGTGTTGTTGCAACTAATGAAAAACTGTTTTTT. It encodes CASSRVVATNEKLFF.

This clonotype was seen ten or more times. The CDR3 nucleotides are TGTGCCAGCAGCTCAATTAAAAGGACAGGCGGCTATGGCTACACCTTC. Its translation: CASSSIKRTGGYGYTF. The genes are TRBV7-8 and TRBJ1-2; TRBD1 aligns across 7 bases. The V and J ends lost 4 bases and 4 bases, in that order; junction bases with no gene match: 12. The CDR3 has 16 amino acids. CDR1 is SGHVS and CDR2 is FQNEAQ in the germline V gene.

The sample holds a few counts of this clonotype. The J gene is TRBJ2-7, the V gene TRBV6-1, with D possibly matching TRBD2 (5 bases). V gave up 7 bases and J gave up 2 bases, with 9 bases separating them. CDR1 is MNHNS, CDR2 SASEGT, per germline. The CDR3 runs to 12 residues. The CDR3 DNA reads as TGTGCCAGCACGGGGAATACCTACGAGCAGTACTTC. This translates into CASTGNTYEQYF.

This clonotype was seen more than once but under ten times. The chain carries TRBV6-5 and TRBJ1-1, with D maybe TRBD1 (5 bases). The CDR3 runs to 14 residues. CDR1 is MNHEY, CDR2 SVGAGI, per germline. Trimming cost V 2 bases and J 2 bases, with 9 bases left between them. The DNA for the CDR3 is TGTGCCAGCAGTTACCGACAGACCAACACTGAAGCTTTCTTT. Its protein product is CASSYRQTNTEAFF.

This sequence joins TRBV6-1 and TRBJ2-1, with D perhaps given as TRBD1 or TRBD2 (7 bases each). Trimming left V 6 bases short and J 4 bases short, with 13 bases between. Germline CDR1 is MNHNS and CDR2 is SASEGT. This CDR3 is 14 amino acids long. CDR3 nucleotide sequence: TGTGCCAGCAGGGGGGGGACAGCATACAATGAGCAGTTCTTC. Residues: CASRGGTAYNEQFF.

This clonotype was seen many times. The J gene is TRBJ1-4, the V gene TRBV4-3; D not certain. The CDR3 is 13 amino acids. Per germline, CDR1 LGHNA and CDR2 YSLEER. V lost 8 bases, J lost 7 bases, and 14 bases lay in between. CDR3 DNA sequence: TGCGCCAGCTCATTGTCGGTTGGTGAAAAACTGTTTTTT. The encoded protein is CASSLSVGEKLFF.

The chain has TRBV5-5 and TRBJ2-7; no firm D call. V lost 0 bases and J 6 bases, leaving 7 bases between the germline ends. This CDR3 is 12 amino acids long. Per the germline V gene, CDR1 is SGHKS and CDR2 is YYEKEE (reference sequence). CDR3 residues: CASSLEAPEQYF. The CDR3 DNA reads as TGTGCCAGCAGCTTGGAAGCCCCCGAGCAGTACTTC.